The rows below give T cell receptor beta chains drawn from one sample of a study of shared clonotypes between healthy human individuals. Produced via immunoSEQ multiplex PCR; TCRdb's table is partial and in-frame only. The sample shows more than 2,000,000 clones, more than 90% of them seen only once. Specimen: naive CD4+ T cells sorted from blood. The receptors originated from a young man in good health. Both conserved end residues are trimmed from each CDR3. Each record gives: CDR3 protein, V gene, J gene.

CDR3 protein: ASSRGTGINSPLH
V gene: TRBV6-5
J gene: TRBJ1-6

CDR3 protein: ASSEARGTDTQY
V gene: TRBV6-1
J gene: TRBJ2-3

CDR3 protein: ASSLALRETQY
V gene: TRBV5-1
J gene: TRBJ2-5

CDR3 protein: ASSPRQGEGELF
V gene: TRBV18
J gene: TRBJ2-2

CDR3 protein: ASSITRDTYEQY
V gene: TRBV6-5
J gene: TRBJ2-7

CDR3 protein: ASVSDTAPPGELF
V gene: TRBV5-1
J gene: TRBJ2-2

CDR3 protein: AISLRASHEQF
V gene: TRBV10-3
J gene: TRBJ2-1

CDR3 protein: ASSSNGYTEAF
V gene: TRBV7-2
J gene: TRBJ1-1

CDR3 protein: ASSPIDRGRASPLH
V gene: TRBV28
J gene: TRBJ1-6

CDR3 protein: ASSMTGSHTEAF
V gene: TRBV19
J gene: TRBJ1-1